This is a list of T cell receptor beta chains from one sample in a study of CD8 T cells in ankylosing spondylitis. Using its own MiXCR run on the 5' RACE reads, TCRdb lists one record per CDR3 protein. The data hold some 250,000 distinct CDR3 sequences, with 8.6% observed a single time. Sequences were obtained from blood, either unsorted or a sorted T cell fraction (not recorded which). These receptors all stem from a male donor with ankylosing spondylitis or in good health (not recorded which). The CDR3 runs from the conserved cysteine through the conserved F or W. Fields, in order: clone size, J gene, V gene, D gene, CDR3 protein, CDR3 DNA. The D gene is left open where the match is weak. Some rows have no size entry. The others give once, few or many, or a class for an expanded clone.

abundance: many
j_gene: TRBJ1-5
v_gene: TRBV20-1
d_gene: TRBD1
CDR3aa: CSASGQGVPQHF
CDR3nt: TGCAGTGCTTCCGGACAGGGCGTTCCCCAGCATTTT

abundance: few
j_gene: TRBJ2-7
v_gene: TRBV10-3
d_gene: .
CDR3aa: CAISESGGSSYEQYF
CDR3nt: TGTGCCATCAGTGAGTCTGGGGGCAGCTCCTACGAGCAGTACTTC

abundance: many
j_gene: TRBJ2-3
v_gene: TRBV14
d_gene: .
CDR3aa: CASSQVPGYSRDTQYF
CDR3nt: TGTGCCAGCAGCCAAGTCCCGGGGTATTCACGTGATACGCAGTATTTT

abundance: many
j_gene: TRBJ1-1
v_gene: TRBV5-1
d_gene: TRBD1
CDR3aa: CASSVLQGANTEAFF
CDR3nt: TGCGCCAGCAGCGTATTACAGGGGGCCAACACTGAAGCTTTCTTT

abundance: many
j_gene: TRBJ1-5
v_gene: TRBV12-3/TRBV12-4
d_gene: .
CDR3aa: CASRQGGNQPQHF
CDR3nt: TGTGCCAGCAGGCAGGGAGGCAATCAGCCCCAGCATTTT

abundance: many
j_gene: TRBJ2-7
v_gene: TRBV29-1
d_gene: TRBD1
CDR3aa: CSVGQGFYYEQYF
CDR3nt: TGCAGCGTGGGACAGGGCTTCTACTACGAGCAGTACTTC

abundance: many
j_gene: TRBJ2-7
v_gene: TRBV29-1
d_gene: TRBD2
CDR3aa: CSVEVAGGTYEQYF
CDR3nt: TGCAGCGTTGAAGTTGCGGGGGGTACCTACGAGCAGTACTTC

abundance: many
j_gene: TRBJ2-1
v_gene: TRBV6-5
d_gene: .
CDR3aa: CASSFTGTLYNEQFF
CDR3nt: TGTGCCAGCAGTTTTACCGGGACCCTTTACAATGAGCAGTTCTTC

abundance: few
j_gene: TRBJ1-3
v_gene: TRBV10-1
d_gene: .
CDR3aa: CASSESLTGFGNTIYF
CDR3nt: TGCGCCAGCAGTGAGTCCCTTACAGGGTTCGGAAACACCATATATTTT

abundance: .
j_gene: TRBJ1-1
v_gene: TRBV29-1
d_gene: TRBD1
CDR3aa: CSVEPPPGGTEAFF
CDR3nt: TGCAGCGTTGAGCCCCCCCCAGGGGGTACTGAAGCTTTCTTT

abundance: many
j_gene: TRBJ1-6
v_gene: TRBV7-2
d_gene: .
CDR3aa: CASSYLAGTGNSPLHF
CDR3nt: TGTGCCAGCAGCTACCTGGCGGGGACGGGGAATTCACCCCTCCACTTT

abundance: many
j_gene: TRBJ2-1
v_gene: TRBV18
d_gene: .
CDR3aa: CASSSNPSGGEQFF
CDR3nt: TGTGCCAGCTCATCGAATCCTTCTGGGGGTGAGCAGTTCTTC

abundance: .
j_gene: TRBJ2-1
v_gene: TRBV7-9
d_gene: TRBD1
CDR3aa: CASILRWEGQGYNEQFF
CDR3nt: TGTGCCAGCATCTTACGATGGGAGGGACAGGGGTACAATGAGCAGTTCTTC

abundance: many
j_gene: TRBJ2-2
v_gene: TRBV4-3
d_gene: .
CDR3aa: CASSQDRRYSTNTGELFF
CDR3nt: TGCGCCAGCAGCCAAGATCGTAGGTACAGCACGAACACCGGGGAGCTGTTTTTT

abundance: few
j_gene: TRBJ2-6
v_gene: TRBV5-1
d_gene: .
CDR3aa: CASSVGGFVAVAGANVLTF
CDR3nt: TGCGCCAGCAGTGTAGGGGGCTTTGTAGCGGTGGCTGGGGCCAACGTCCTGACTTTC

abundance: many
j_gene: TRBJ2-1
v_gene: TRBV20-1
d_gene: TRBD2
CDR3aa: CRLGGTSHNEQFF
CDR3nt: TGCAGGCTTGGAGGGACTAGTCACAATGAGCAGTTCTTC

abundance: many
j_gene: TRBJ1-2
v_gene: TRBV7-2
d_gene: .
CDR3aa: CASSLARGWSLNGYTF
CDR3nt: TGTGCCAGCAGCTTAGCGCGGGGCTGGAGCCTAAATGGCTACACCTTC

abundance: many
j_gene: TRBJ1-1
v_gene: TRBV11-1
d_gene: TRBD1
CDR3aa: CASSLVGTGGRKDTEAFF
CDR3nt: TGTGCCAGCAGCTTAGTCGGGACAGGGGGACGTAAGGACACTGAAGCTTTCTTT

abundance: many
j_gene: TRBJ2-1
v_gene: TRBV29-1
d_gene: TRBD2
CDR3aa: CSVEIAGGRNEQFF
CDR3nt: TGCAGCGTTGAAATAGCGGGAGGGAGAAATGAGCAGTTCTTC

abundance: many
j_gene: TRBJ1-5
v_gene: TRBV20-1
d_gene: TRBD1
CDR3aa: CSAVEEGAYQPQHF
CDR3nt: TGCAGTGCGGTCGAGGAGGGGGCCTATCAGCCCCAGCATTTT

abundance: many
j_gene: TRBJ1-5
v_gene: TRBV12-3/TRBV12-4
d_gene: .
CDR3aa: CASRPDGWQPQHF
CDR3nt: TGTGCCAGCAGACCCGATGGGTGGCAGCCCCAGCATTTT

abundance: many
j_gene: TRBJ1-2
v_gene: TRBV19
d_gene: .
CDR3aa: CASSSWGTNYGYTF
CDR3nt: TGTGCCAGTAGTTCGTGGGGGACCAACTATGGCTACACCTTC

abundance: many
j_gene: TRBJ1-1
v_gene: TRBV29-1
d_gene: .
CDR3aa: CSVERQGNTEAFF
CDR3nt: TGCAGCGTTGAGCGGCAGGGGAACACTGAAGCTTTCTTT

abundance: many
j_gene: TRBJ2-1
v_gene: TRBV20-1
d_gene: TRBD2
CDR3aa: CSARKAGGQLWQFF
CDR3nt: TGCAGTGCTAGAAAGGCGGGGGGGCAATTATGGCAGTTCTTC

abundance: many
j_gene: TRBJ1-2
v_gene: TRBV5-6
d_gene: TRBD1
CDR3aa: CASSGRDRGNYGYTF
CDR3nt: TGTGCCAGCAGCGGCCGGGACAGGGGAAACTATGGCTACACCTTC

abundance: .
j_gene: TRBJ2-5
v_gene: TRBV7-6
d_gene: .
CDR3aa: CASSLGPVETQYF
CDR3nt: TGTGCCAGCAGCTTAGGGCCGGTGGAGACCCAGTACTTC

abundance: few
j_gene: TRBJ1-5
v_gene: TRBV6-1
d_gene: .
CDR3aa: CASSDRSNQPQHF
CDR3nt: TGTGCCAGCAGTGACAGAAGCAATCAGCCCCAGCATTTT

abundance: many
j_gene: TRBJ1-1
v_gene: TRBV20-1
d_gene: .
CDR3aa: CSAFKSGTEAFF
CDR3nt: TGCAGTGCTTTCAAGTCCGGGACTGAAGCTTTCTTT

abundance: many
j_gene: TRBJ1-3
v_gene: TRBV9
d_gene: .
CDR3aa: CASSAGISGNTIYF
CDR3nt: TGTGCCAGCAGCGCCGGGATCTCTGGAAACACCATATATTTT

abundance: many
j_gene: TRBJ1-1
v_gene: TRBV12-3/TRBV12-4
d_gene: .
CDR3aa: CASSRASPEAFF
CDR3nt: TGTGCCAGCAGCCGTGCAAGTCCTGAAGCTTTCTTT

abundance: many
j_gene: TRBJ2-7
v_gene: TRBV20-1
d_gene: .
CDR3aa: CSARGDGSYEQYF
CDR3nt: TGCAGTGCTAGGGGGGACGGGTCCTACGAGCAGTACTTC

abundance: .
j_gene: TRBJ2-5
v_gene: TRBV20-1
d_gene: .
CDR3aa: CSARAPRVRDHEETQYF
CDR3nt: TGCAGTGCTAGAGCCCCCCGAGTGAGGGACCACGAAGAGACCCAGTACTTC

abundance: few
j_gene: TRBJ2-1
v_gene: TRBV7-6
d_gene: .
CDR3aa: CASSLNSNEQFF
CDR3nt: TGTGCCAGCAGCCTCAACAGCAATGAGCAGTTCTTC

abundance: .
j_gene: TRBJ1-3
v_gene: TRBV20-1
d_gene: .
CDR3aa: CSARDGRSSGNTIYF
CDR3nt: TGCAGTGCTAGAGATGGGAGGAGCTCTGGAAACACCATATATTTT

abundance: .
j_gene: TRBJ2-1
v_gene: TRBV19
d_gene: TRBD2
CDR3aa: CASSIGSGSYNEQFF
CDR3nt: TGTGCCAGTAGTATAGGGAGCGGGAGCTACAATGAGCAGTTCTTC